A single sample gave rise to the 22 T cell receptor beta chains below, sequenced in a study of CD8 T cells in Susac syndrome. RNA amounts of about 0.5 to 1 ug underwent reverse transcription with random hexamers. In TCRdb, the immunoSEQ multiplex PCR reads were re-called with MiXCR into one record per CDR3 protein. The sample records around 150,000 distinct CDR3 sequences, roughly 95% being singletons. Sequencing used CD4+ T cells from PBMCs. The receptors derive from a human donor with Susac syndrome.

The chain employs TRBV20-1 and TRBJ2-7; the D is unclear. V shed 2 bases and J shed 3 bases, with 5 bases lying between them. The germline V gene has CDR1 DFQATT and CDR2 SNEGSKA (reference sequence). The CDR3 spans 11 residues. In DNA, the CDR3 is TGCAGTGCTAGAACAAGCTACGAGCAGTACTTC. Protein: CSARTSYEQYF.

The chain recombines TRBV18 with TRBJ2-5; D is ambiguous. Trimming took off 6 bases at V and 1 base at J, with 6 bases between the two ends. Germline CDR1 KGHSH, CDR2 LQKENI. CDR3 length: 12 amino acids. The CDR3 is CASSQSQETQYF. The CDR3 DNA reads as TGTGCCAGCTCCCAGTCCCAAGAGACCCAGTACTTC.

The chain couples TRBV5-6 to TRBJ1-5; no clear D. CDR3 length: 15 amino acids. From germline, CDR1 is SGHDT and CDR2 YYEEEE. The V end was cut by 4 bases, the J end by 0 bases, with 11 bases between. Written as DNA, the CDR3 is TGTGCCAGCAGCCAACGGGTTGGTAGCAATCAGCCCCAGCATTTT. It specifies CASSQRVGSNQPQHF.

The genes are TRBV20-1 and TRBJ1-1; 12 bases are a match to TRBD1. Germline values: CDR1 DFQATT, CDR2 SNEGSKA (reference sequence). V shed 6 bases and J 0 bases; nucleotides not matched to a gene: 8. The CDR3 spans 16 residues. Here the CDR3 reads CSAPGTGGSLNTEAFF. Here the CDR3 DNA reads TGCAGTGCCCCCGGGACAGGGGGCTCTCTGAACACTGAAGCTTTCTTT.

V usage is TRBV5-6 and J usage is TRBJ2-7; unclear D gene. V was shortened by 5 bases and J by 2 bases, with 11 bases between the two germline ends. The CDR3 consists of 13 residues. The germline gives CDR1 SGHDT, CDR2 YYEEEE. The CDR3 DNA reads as TGTGCCAGCAGGCAGGTCCGGGCCTACGAGCAGTACTTC. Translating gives CASRQVRAYEQYF.

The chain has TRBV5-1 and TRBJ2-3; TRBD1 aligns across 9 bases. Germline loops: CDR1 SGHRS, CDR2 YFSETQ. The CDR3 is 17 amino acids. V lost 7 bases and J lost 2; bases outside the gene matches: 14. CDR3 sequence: CASGTIPGQGSTDTQYF. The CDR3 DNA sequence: TGCGCCAGCGGTACCATCCCGGGACAGGGCTCCACAGATACGCAGTATTTT.

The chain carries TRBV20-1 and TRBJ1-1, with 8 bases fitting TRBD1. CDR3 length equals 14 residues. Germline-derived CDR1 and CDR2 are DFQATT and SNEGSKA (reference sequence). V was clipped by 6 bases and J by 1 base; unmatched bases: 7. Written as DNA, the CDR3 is TGCAGTGCAAAGCAGGGGGCAGCGAACACTGAAGCTTTCTTT. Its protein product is CSAKQGAANTEAFF.

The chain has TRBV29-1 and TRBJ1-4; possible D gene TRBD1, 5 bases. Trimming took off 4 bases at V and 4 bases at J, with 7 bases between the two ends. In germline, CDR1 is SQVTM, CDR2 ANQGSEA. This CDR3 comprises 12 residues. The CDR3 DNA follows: TGCAGCGTTGGAGGGGTTAATGAAAAACTGTTTTTT. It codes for CSVGGVNEKLFF.

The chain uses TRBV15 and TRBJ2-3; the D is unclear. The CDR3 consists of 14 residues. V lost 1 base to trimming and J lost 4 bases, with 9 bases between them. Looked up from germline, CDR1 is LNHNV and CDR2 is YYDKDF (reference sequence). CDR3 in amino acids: CATSRVSFADTQYF. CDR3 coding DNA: TGTGCCACCAGCAGAGTATCTTTTGCAGATACGCAGTATTTT.

This chain's CDR3 is CASSQNRGPEDTQYF. DNA of the CDR3: TGTGCCAGCAGCCAAAATAGGGGCCCGGAAGATACGCAGTATTTT. This chain connects TRBV14 to TRBJ2-3; D might be TRBD1 (5 bases). The CDR3 totals 15 residues. V lost 2 bases, J lost 5 bases, and 14 bases lay in between. Looked up from germline, CDR1 is SGHDN and CDR2 is FVKESK.

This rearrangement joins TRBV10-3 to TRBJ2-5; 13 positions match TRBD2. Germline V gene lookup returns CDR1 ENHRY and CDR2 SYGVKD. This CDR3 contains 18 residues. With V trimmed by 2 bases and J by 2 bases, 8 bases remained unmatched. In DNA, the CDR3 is TGTGCCATCAGTGAGGGCGGGACTAGCGGGGCTTATCAAGAGACCCAGTACTTC. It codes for CAISEGGTSGAYQETQYF.

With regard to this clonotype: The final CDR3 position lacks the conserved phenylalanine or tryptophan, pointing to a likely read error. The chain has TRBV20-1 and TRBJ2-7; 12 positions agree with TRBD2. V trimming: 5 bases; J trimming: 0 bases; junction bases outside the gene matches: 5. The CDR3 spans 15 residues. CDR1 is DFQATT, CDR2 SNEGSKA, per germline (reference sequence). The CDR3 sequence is CSAVTSGRGSYEQYL. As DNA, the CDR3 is TGCAGTGCTGTGACTAGCGGGAGAGGCTCCTACGAGCAGTACCTC.

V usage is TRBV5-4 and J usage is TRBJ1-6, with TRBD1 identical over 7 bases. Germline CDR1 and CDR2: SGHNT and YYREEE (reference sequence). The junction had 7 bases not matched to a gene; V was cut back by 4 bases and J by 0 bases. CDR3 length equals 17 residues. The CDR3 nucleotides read TGTGCCAGCAGCAACCAGGGGGGAAGCTCCTATAATTCACCCCTCCACTTT. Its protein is CASSNQGGSSYNSPLHF. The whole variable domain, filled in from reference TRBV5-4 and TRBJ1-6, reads ETGVTQSPTHLIKTRGQQVTLRCSSQSGHNTVSWYQQALGQGPQFIFQYYREEENGRGNFPPRFSGLQFPNYSSELNVNALELDDSALYLCASSNQGGSSYNSPLHFGNGTRLTVT.

CDR3 sequence reads: CASSESPSQGEQYF. In DNA, the CDR3 is TGTGCCAGCTCAGAGAGTCCATCGCAAGGCGAGCAGTACTTC. The rearrangement links TRBV7-9 to TRBJ2-7; D unclear. This CDR3 has 14 amino acids. Germline V lookup: CDR1 SEHNR, CDR2 FQNEAQ (reference sequence). Trimming took off 8 bases at V and 6 bases at J, with 20 bases between the two ends.

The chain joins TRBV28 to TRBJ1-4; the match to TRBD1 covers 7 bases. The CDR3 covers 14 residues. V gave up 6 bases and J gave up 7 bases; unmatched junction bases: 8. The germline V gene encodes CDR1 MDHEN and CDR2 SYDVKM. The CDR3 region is CASRVQGRGEKLFF. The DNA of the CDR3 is TGTGCCAGCAGAGTACAGGGGCGCGGTGAAAAACTGTTTTTT.

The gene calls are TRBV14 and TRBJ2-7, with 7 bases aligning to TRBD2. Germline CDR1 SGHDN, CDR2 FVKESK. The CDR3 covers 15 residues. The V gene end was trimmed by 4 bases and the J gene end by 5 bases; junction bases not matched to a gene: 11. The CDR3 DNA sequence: TGTGCCAGCAGCCGGTCCCGGGTCACTAGCGACGAGCAGTACTTC. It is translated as CASSRSRVTSDEQYF.

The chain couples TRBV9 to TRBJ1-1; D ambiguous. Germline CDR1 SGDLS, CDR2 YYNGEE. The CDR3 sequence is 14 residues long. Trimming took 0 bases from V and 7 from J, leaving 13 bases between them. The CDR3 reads CASSVVFGQNEAFF. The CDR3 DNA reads TGTGCCAGCAGCGTAGTTTTCGGGCAGAATGAAGCTTTCTTT.

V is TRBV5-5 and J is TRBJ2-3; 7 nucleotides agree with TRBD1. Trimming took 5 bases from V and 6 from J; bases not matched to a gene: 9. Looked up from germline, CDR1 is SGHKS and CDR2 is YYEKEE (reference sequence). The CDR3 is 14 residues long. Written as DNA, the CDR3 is TGTGCCAGCAGGCAACAGGGGCCCCGGGATACGCAGTATTTT. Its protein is CASRQQGPRDTQYF. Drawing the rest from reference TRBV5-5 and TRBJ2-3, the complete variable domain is DAGVTQSPTHLIKTRGQQVTLRCSPISGHKSVSWYQQVLGQGPQFIFQYYEKEERGRGNFPDRFSARQFPNYSSELNVNALLLGDSALYLCASRQQGPRDTQYFGPGTRLTVL.

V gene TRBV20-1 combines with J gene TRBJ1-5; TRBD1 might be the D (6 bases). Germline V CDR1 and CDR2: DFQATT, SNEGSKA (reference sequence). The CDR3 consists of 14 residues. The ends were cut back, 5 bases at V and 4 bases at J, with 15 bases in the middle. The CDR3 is CSAGTGTGNQPQHF. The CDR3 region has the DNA TGCAGTGCTGGTACAGGGACGGGGAATCAGCCCCAGCATTTT.

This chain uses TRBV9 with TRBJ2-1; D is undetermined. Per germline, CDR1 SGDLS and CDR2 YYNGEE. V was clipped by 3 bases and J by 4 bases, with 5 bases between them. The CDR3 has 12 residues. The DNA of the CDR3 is TGTGCCAGCAGCGGAGCGTACAATGAGCAGTTCTTC. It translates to CASSGAYNEQFF. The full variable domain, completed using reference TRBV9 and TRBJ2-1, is DSGVTQTPKHLITATGQRVTLRCSPRSGDLSVYWYQQSLDQGLQFLIQYYNGEERAKGNILERFSAQQFPDLHSELNLSSLELGDSALYFCASSGAYNEQFFGPGTRLTVL.

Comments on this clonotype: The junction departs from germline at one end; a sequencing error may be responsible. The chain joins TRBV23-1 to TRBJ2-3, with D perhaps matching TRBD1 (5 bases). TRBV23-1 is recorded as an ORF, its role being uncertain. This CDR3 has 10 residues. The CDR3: CASSPAGQAF. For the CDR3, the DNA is TGCGCCAGCAGTCCCGCAGGACAAGCTTTT.

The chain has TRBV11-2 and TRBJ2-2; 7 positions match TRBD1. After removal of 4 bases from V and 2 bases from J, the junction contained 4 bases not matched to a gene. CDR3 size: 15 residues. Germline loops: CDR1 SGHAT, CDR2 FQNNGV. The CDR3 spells CASSSRDSNTGELFF. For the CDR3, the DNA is TGTGCCAGCAGCTCCCGGGACAGCAACACCGGGGAGCTGTTTTTT.